Many counts were recorded for the clone carrying this TCR beta chain. Each CDR3 protein is one row after TCRdb ran MiXCR on the 5' RACE reads. The sample lists approximately 40,000 distinct CDR3 sequences, around 10% seen once, with roughly 7% in the top ten. The data were obtained in a study of neurological immune-mediated disorders. Deletions cut 2 bases from V and 2 bases from J, with 12 bases between. The germline V gene has CDR1 SGHRS and CDR2 YFSETQ. The CDR3 covers 15 residues. Sequencing was carried out using PBMCs. The rearrangement links TRBV5-1 to TRBJ2-3; possible D gene TRBD2, 6 bases. The TCR was taken from a woman in her twenties or thirties with HTLV-1-associated myelopathy (HAM/TSP). The CDR3 spells CASSLPGLDTDTQYF. Written as DNA, the CDR3 is TGCGCCAGCAGCTTACCGGGACTCGACACAGATACGCAGTATTTT.